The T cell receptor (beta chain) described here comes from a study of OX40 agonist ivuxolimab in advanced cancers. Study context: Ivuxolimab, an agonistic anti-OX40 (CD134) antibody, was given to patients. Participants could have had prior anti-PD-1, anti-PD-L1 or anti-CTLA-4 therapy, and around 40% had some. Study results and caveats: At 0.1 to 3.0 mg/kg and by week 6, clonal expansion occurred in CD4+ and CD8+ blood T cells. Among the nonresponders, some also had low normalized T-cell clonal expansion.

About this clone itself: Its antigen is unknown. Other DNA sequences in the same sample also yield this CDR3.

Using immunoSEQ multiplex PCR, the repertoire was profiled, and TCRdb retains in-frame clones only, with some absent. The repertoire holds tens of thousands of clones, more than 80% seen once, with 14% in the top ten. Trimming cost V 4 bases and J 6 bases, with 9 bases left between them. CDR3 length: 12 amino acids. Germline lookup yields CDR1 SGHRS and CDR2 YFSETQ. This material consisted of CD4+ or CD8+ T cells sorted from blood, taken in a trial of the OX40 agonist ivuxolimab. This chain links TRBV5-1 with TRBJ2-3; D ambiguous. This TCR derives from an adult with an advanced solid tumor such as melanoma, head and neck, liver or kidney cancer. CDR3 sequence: CASSLTWDTQYF. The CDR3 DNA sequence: TGCGCCAGCAGCCTTACGTGGGATACGCAGTATTTT.